The 25 T cell receptor beta chains presented below share a single source sample, sequenced in a study of blood T cell repertoires in COVID-19. TCRdb's table, derived via immunoSEQ multiplex PCR, lists solely in-frame clones and lacks some. The sample consists of approximately 170,000 clones, roughly four fifths of them appearing once. Sequenced sample: peripheral blood. These receptors were taken from a woman aged 80 or over with acute or convalescent COVID-19.

The V gene is TRBV19, the J gene TRBJ2-5; TRBD2 matches 10 bases. Germline V CDR1 and CDR2: LNHDA, SQIVND (reference sequence). With V trimmed by 1 base and J by 9 bases, 5 bases remained unmatched. The CDR3 is 14 amino acids. The CDR3 loop is CASSIGGLAGAQYF. CDR3 in DNA: TGTGCCAGTAGTATAGGGGGGCTAGCGGGGGCCCAGTACTTC.

CDR3 sequence: CATTRFPGSYNSPLHF. In DNA form, the CDR3 reads TGTGCCACCACCAGGTTCCCGGGGTCCTATAATTCACCCCTCCACTTT. The chain employs TRBV15 and TRBJ1-6; no definite D call. This CDR3 comprises 16 residues. Germline CDR1 and CDR2: LNHNV and YYDKDF (reference sequence). V gave up 7 bases and J gave up 1 base, with 14 bases separating them.

V is TRBV27 and J is TRBJ1-2; 9 bases agree with TRBD1. This CDR3 is 13 amino acids long. CDR1 is MNHEY, CDR2 SMNVEV, per germline (reference sequence). J was trimmed by 7 bases and V by 6 bases; bases with no gene match: 6. The CDR3 reads CASRTPGQGGYTF. In nucleotides, the CDR3 is TGTGCCAGCAGGACACCGGGACAGGGTGGCTACACCTTC.

The V and J genes are TRBV27 and TRBJ2-7; 14 positions match TRBD2. The CDR3 runs to 14 residues. Looked up from germline, CDR1 is MNHEY and CDR2 is SMNVEV (reference sequence). The V segment lost 5 bases and the J segment 6 bases; nucleotides outside the gene matches: 3. CDR3 sequence reads: CASSMGTSGSEQYF. The DNA for the CDR3 is TGTGCCAGCAGTATGGGGACTAGCGGGAGCGAGCAGTACTTC.

The V and J genes are TRBV12-5 and TRBJ1-6; 7 nucleotides match TRBD1. Unmatched junction bases numbered 7, after V lost 3 bases and J lost 8 bases. The CDR3 totals 15 residues. Germline CDR1 reads LGHNT; CDR2 reads FRNRAP. The CDR3 DNA follows: TGTGCTAGTGGTTTAAGTTCGGGACAGTATTCACCCCTCCACTTT. This translates into CASGLSSGQYSPLHF.

The V and J genes are TRBV28 and TRBJ1-1; D not resolved. V lost 1 base to trimming and J lost 8 bases, with 5 bases between them. Germline assignment: CDR1 MDHEN and CDR2 SYDVKM. The CDR3 length is 11 residues. Here the CDR3 DNA reads TGTGCCAGCAGTTTATTCAGGGAAGCTTTCTTT. Translated, it gives CASSLFREAFF.

The sample holds many counts of this clone. V usage is TRBV27 and J usage is TRBJ2-7, with D uncertain. The CDR3 has 15 amino acids. V lost 1 base to trimming and J lost 2 bases, with 12 bases between them. Looked up from germline, CDR1 is MNHEY and CDR2 is SMNVEV (reference sequence). CDR3 amino acids: CASSLLPGGAYEQYF. CDR3 bases: TGTGCCAGCAGTTTATTGCCTGGTGGAGCCTACGAGCAGTACTTC.

V usage is TRBV6-5 and J usage is TRBJ2-1, with 7 nucleotides matching TRBD1. This CDR3 comprises 15 residues. The germline V gene encodes CDR1 MNHEY and CDR2 SVGAGI. V dropped 7 bases and J dropped 8; count of bases not matched to a gene: 14. CDR3 sequence reads: CASNRQGSKFDEQFF. The CDR3 region has the DNA TGTGCCAGCAATAGACAGGGTAGTAAGTTTGATGAGCAGTTCTTC.

This chain connects TRBV6-4 to TRBJ1-2; no firm D call. The CDR3 loop spans 11 amino acids. CDR1 and CDR2 (germline): MRHNA, SNTAGT. The V and J ends lost 2 bases and 8 bases respectively, with 6 bases between them. The CDR3 DNA sequence: TGTGCCAGCAGTGACGGTCGGGGCTACACCTTC. Its translation: CASSDGRGYTF.

In regard to this clone: Different DNA sequences within this sample yield the same CDR3. The chain combines TRBV5-1 with TRBJ1-2, with 7 bases that match TRBD1. The trim removed 4 bases at V and 2 bases at J, leaving 2 bases unmatched. The CDR3 consists of 13 residues. Germline V lookup: CDR1 SGHRS, CDR2 YFSETQ. The CDR3 nucleotides are TGCGCCAGCAGCCCGGGACAGAACTATGGCTACACCTTC. Residues: CASSPGQNYGYTF.

In this sample, this clone turned up once. The chain combines TRBV4-3 with TRBJ1-3; D gene ambiguous. The V gene's germline CDR1 is LGHNA and CDR2 YSLEER. The CDR3 contains 15 residues. Trimming left V 0 bases short and J 7 bases short, with 13 bases between. The CDR3 sequence: CASSQDSRVRNTIYF. The CDR3 coding sequence is TGCGCCAGCAGCCAAGATTCGAGGGTGAGGAACACCATATATTTT.

Only one count was recorded for this clone. The V call is TRBV9, the J call TRBJ2-3; the match to TRBD2 covers 14 bases. CDR3 length: 20 amino acids. V shed 2 bases and J 6 bases; nucleotides not matched to a gene: 17. CDR1 SGDLS and CDR2 YYNGEE come from the germline V gene. The CDR3 protein is CASSVTSPGTSGRISDTQYF. CDR3 nucleotides: TGTGCCAGCAGCGTCACTTCACCCGGGACTAGCGGGAGAATATCGGATACGCAGTATTTT.

This rearrangement joins TRBV19 to TRBJ2-7; D gene ambiguous. V was clipped by 3 bases and J by 1 base, with 7 bases between them. The CDR3 has 13 amino acids. The V gene's germline CDR1 is LNHDA and CDR2 SQIVND (reference sequence). In DNA, the CDR3 is TGTGCCAGTAGTATTTCACGGTCCTACGAGCAGTACTTC. Amino acids: CASSISRSYEQYF.

The chain couples TRBV5-1 to TRBJ2-3; 9 bases align to TRBD2. The germline V gene has CDR1 SGHRS and CDR2 YFSETQ. J gave up 3 bases and V 0 bases, and 8 bases lay outside the gene matches. CDR3 length: 17 amino acids. The CDR3 reads CASSLAIASGATDTQYF. For the CDR3, the DNA is TGCGCCAGCAGCTTGGCCATAGCTAGCGGGGCGACAGATACGCAGTATTTT.

This clone was counted a single time. The identical CDR3 is also encoded by other nucleotide sequences in the sample. The chain has TRBV28 and TRBJ2-7; D is unresolved. Trimming took off 5 bases at V and 4 bases at J, with 6 bases between the two ends. The length of the CDR3 is 11 residues. Per the germline V gene, CDR1 is MDHEN and CDR2 is SYDVKM. CDR3: CASSLEYEQYF. CDR3 sequence (DNA): TGTGCCAGCAGTCTAGAGTACGAGCAGTACTTC.

The V gene is TRBV19, the J gene TRBJ1-5; maybe TRBD1 (5 bases). The CDR3 length is 15 residues. The V and J ends lost 8 bases and 1 base respectively, with 15 bases between them. Germline V CDR1 and CDR2: LNHDA, SQIVND (reference sequence). Here the CDR3 reads CASQRTSESNQPQHF. CDR3 DNA sequence: TGTGCCAGTCAGAGGACAAGCGAAAGCAATCAGCCCCAGCATTTT.

V usage is TRBV5-1 and J usage is TRBJ2-1; 7 nucleotides agree with TRBD1. V lost 4 bases and J lost 6; bases outside the gene matches: 10. Germline CDR1 reads SGHRS; CDR2 reads YFSETQ. The length of the CDR3 is 15 residues. The CDR3 nucleotides read TGCGCCAGCAGCCAACAGGGGACGGTCGGCAATGAGCAGTTCTTC. Translating it yields CASSQQGTVGNEQFF.

This clone was picked up one time. This chain connects TRBV19 to TRBJ1-4; no definite D call. V lost 5 bases to trimming and J lost 1 base, with 8 bases between them. The CDR3 loop spans 14 amino acids. Germline assignment: CDR1 LNHDA and CDR2 SQIVND (reference sequence). CDR3 DNA sequence: TGTGCCAGTAGTCCCACCAGAACTAATGAAAAACTGTTTTTT. It encodes CASSPTRTNEKLFF.

The chain uses TRBV25-1 and TRBJ2-1, with D possibly being TRBD2 (5 bases). V lost 6 bases to trimming and J lost 4 bases, with 19 bases between them. Germline V lookup: CDR1 MGHDK, CDR2 SYGVNS. This CDR3 has 16 residues. CDR3 DNA: TGTGCCAGCAGGAGGGTGGGCCCGGCCCGTTACAATGAGCAGTTCTTC. This gives the protein CASRRVGPARYNEQFF.

This rearrangement joins TRBV7-9 to TRBJ2-7; D is perhaps TRBD2 (5 bases). In germline, CDR1 is SEHNR, CDR2 FQNEAQ (reference sequence). The V and J ends lost 1 base and 6 bases respectively, with 10 bases between them. The CDR3 sequence is 13 residues long. CDR3 sequence (DNA): TGTGCCAGCAGCTTAGTTGGCCTAGCCGAGCAGTACTTC. Its translation is CASSLVGLAEQYF. The full variable domain, its missing parts supplied by reference TRBV7-9 and TRBJ2-7, is DTGVSQNPRHKITKRGQNVTFRCDPISEHNRLYWYRQTLGQGPEFLTYFQNEAQLEKSRLLSDRFSAERPKGSFSTLEIQRTEQGDSAMYLCASSLVGLAEQYFGPGTRLTVT.

The chain uses TRBV27 and TRBJ2-6; D perhaps matches TRBD2 (6 bases). Trimming removed 4 bases at V and 0 bases at J, with 16 bases between. The V gene's germline CDR1 is MNHEY and CDR2 SMNVEV (reference sequence). The CDR3 extends over 18 amino acids. The CDR3 coding sequence is TGTGCCAGCAGTTCCCTACCGGGGGTCAGCTCTGGGGCCAACGTCCTGACTTTC. This sequence encodes CASSSLPGVSSGANVLTF. The whole variable domain, filled in from reference TRBV27 and TRBJ2-6, reads EAQVTQNPRYLITVTGKKLTVTCSQNMNHEYMSWYRQDPGLGLRQIYYSMNVEVTDKGDVPEGYKVSRKEKRNFPLILESPSPNQTSLYFCASSSLPGVSSGANVLTFGAGSRLTVL.

This clone is a singleton in its sample. This chain connects TRBV7-9 to TRBJ1-1; possible D gene TRBD1, 5 bases. The germline V and J ends were trimmed by 3 bases and 11 bases, with 13 bases remaining between them. The germline V gene encodes CDR1 SEHNR and CDR2 FQNEAQ (reference sequence). The CDR3 spans 12 residues. This chain's CDR3 is CASSLTAAGAFF. The CDR3 DNA reads TGTGCCAGCAGCTTGACAGCGGCGGGGGCTTTCTTT.

The rearrangement uses TRBV7-2 and TRBJ2-5; 12 positions match TRBD2. Germline CDR1 reads SGHTA; CDR2 reads FQGNSA. Trimming cost V 5 bases and J 7 bases; bases outside gene matches: 11. This CDR3 comprises 16 residues. The CDR3: CASSQGLAGGPGTQYF. CDR3 DNA: TGTGCCAGCAGCCAGGGGCTAGCGGGGGGGCCGGGGACCCAGTACTTC.

Written as DNA, the CDR3 is TGTGCCAGCAGTAGAGACAGGGTGCCCACCGGGGAGCTGTTTTTT. Its protein product is CASSRDRVPTGELFF. The chain uses TRBV6-5 and TRBJ2-2; 7 bases align to TRBD1. V lost 5 bases and J lost 4; bases outside the gene matches: 7. Per the germline V gene, CDR1 is MNHEY and CDR2 is SVGAGI. This CDR3 contains 15 residues.

The rearrangement joins TRBV19 to TRBJ2-5; 12 bases map to TRBD2. Germline values: CDR1 LNHDA, CDR2 SQIVND (reference sequence). The CDR3 is 13 amino acids. Unmatched junction bases numbered 6, after V lost 11 bases and J lost 5 bases. The DNA for the CDR3 is TGTGCCTCGGCTAGCGGGAGGGGGGAGACCCAGTACTTC. Amino acid sequence: CASASGRGETQYF.